A single sample gave rise to the 28 T cell receptor beta chains below, sequenced in a study of blood T cells in healthy people across ages. Using a J-beta primer mix together with a sample-barcoded 5' primer, a second PCR was run for roughly 7 to 12 cycles. TCRdb re-called the 5' RACE reads through MiXCR, storing one row per CDR3 protein. In the table there are over 600,000 distinct CDR3 sequences, about 43% of which are singletons. Sequencing was performed on blood. These receptors originate from a man older than 75 in good health.

A few counts support this clonotype. This chain uses TRBV5-1 with TRBJ2-5, with a possible D match to TRBD2 (6 bases). V dropped 3 bases and J dropped 5 bases, with 14 bases sitting between them. CDR3 length: 14 amino acids. Germline CDR1 SGHRS, CDR2 YFSETQ. Here the CDR3 reads CASSYEGRRETQYF. The CDR3, as DNA: TGCGCCAGCAGCTACGAGGGGAGGAGGGAGACCCAGTACTTC.

The chain has TRBV10-3 and TRBJ1-1; 8 bases are shared with TRBD1. The CDR3 spans 12 residues. V gave up 10 bases and J gave up 3 bases; unmatched junction bases: 4. Germline V gene data show CDR1 as ENHRY and CDR2 as SYGVKD. CDR3 region: CASGGQDTEAFF. CDR3 coding DNA: TGTGCCAGCGGGGGACAGGACACTGAAGCTTTCTTT.

The chain links TRBV6-1 to TRBJ1-1; no clear D gene. CDR1 and CDR2 (germline): MNHNS, SASEGT. The germline V and J ends were trimmed by 3 bases and 4 bases, with 12 bases remaining between them. CDR3 length: 14 residues. CDR3 bases: TGTGCCAGCAGTGAGGGGAGTTGGCGCACTGAAGCTTTCTTT. Protein: CASSEGSWRTEAFF.

The chain employs TRBV20-1 and TRBJ2-4; TRBD1 matches at 8 bases. Germline V gene data show CDR1 as DFQATT and CDR2 as SNEGSKA (reference sequence). CDR3 length: 14 amino acids. Unmatched junction bases numbered 5, after V lost 6 bases and J lost 1 base. The CDR3 here is CSARTGSAKNIQYF. The CDR3 DNA sequence: TGCAGTGCCCGGACAGGGTCGGCCAAAAACATTCAGTACTTC.

The V gene is TRBV19, the J gene TRBJ1-2; unclear D gene. CDR3 length: 13 residues. Germline loops: CDR1 LNHDA, CDR2 SQIVND (reference sequence). V gave up 5 bases and J gave up 6 bases, with 13 bases separating them. CDR3 in DNA: TGTGCCAGTAGTCCTCTCCGAAAAAATGGCTACACCTTC. As protein: CASSPLRKNGYTF.

This clonotype came up a few times. The chain couples TRBV7-2 to TRBJ1-2, with unresolved D. The V and J ends lost 1 base and 2 bases respectively, with 5 bases between them. There are 13 residues in the CDR3. The germline V gene encodes CDR1 SGHTA and CDR2 FQGNSA. CDR3 nucleotide sequence: TGTGCCAGCAGCTTAGAACGGAACTATGGCTACACCTTC. Residues: CASSLERNYGYTF.

This clonotype was detected once. One junction end does not reproduce the germline sequence, and a read error may be involved. The chain uses TRBV7-7 and TRBJ2-1; 9 nucleotides line up with TRBD2. The germline V gene has CDR1 SSHAT and CDR2 FNYEAQ (reference sequence). The CDR3 runs 15 residues. CDR3 in amino acids: CASSSGLAAFDEQFF. CDR3 sequence (DNA): TGTGCTAGCAGCTCGGGACTAGCAGCCTTCGATGAGCAGTTCTTC.

This chain links TRBV6-2 or TRBV6-3 with TRBJ2-1; 13 positions match TRBD2. Germline-derived CDR1 and CDR2 are MNHEY and SVGEGT. J gave up 14 bases and V 8 bases, and 6 bases lay outside the gene matches. The CDR3 runs to 12 residues. CDR3 residues: CASAPGTSGEFF. The CDR3, as DNA: TGTGCCAGCGCCCCGGGGACTAGCGGGGAGTTCTTC.

The CDR3 is CASSLGGGAPETQYF. Written as DNA, the CDR3 is TGTGCCAGCAGCTTAGGGGGGGGGGCCCCAGAGACCCAGTACTTC. The V and J genes are TRBV11-2 and TRBJ2-5; D may be TRBD2 (7 bases). V was trimmed by 1 base and J by 4 bases, leaving 13 bases between them. Germline lookup yields CDR1 SGHAT and CDR2 FQNNGV. The CDR3 is 15 amino acids.

The chain carries TRBV4-2 and TRBJ2-2; 13 nucleotides align to TRBD2. Trimming at V came to 0 bases and at J to 6 bases, leaving 1 base not matched to a gene. Germline lookup yields CDR1 LGHNA and CDR2 YNFKEQ. This CDR3 is 16 amino acids long. The CDR3 DNA sequence: TGTGCCAGCAGCCAAGAAACTAGCGGGAGGGCCGGGGAGCTGTTTTTT. It codes for CASSQETSGRAGELFF.

V and J are TRBV6-5 and TRBJ1-5; no firm D call. CDR1 is MNHEY, CDR2 SVGAGI, per germline. The CDR3 has 15 residues. V was clipped by 0 bases and J by 1 base, with 7 bases between them. The CDR3: CASSYSKRSNQPQHF. The CDR3 DNA reads as TGTGCCAGCAGTTACTCTAAACGAAGCAATCAGCCCCAGCATTTT.

The V gene is TRBV30, the J gene TRBJ1-2; weak D call: TRBD1 (5 bases). V dropped 4 bases and J dropped 7 bases, with 13 bases sitting between them. The CDR3 has 12 amino acids. The V gene's germline CDR1 is GTSNPN and CDR2 SVGIG (reference sequence). CDR3: CAWNQDGGGYTF. For the CDR3, the DNA is TGTGCCTGGAACCAGGACGGGGGTGGCTACACCTTC.

The chain couples TRBV4-3 to TRBJ2-7; 7 bases align to TRBD1. The CDR3 loop spans 14 amino acids. With V trimmed by 2 bases and J by 7 bases, 8 bases remained unmatched. Per the germline V gene, CDR1 is LGHNA and CDR2 is YSLEER. CDR3 residues: CASSQLRDSIEQYF. CDR3 bases: TGCGCCAGCAGCCAACTCCGGGACAGTATTGAGCAGTACTTC.

The chain has TRBV7-9 and TRBJ2-4; D remains unclear. Germline lookup yields CDR1 SEHNR and CDR2 FQNEAQ (reference sequence). The CDR3 extends over 14 amino acids. V was clipped by 3 bases and J by 9 bases, with 15 bases between them. The CDR3 loop is CASSFGRTDGIQYF. The CDR3 DNA sequence: TGTGCCAGCAGCTTCGGGCGGACCGACGGCATTCAGTACTTC.

The CDR3 DNA sequence: TGTGCCAGCAGCCCCGGTTACACAGGATTCTACGAGCAGTACTTC. Amino acids: CASSPGYTGFYEQYF. This chain connects TRBV21-1 to TRBJ2-7; the table gives TRBD1 as D, unverified against the DNA. TRBV21-1 is an annotated pseudogene. The CDR3 loop spans 15 amino acids.

The table lists this clonotype with a few counts. The gene calls are TRBV30 and TRBJ2-7, with D possibly matching TRBD2 (5 bases). Deletions cut 5 bases from V and 2 bases from J, with 10 bases between. The CDR3 covers 12 residues. The V gene's germline CDR1 is GTSNPN and CDR2 SVGIG (reference sequence). CDR3 sequence: CAWHSETYEQYF. DNA for the CDR3: TGTGCCTGGCATAGCGAGACCTACGAGCAGTACTTC.

This rearrangement joins TRBV7-2 to TRBJ2-5; 13 nucleotides line up with TRBD2. Germline-derived CDR1 and CDR2 are SGHTA and FQGNSA. V lost 5 bases to trimming and J lost 1 base; unmatched junction nucleotides: 4. This CDR3 is built from 16 residues. CDR3 nucleotides: TGTGCCAGCAGCCCGACTAGCGGGAGGCTCCAAGAGACCCAGTACTTC. The encoded protein is CASSPTSGRLQETQYF.

In this sample, this clonotype turned up a few times. The chain couples TRBV7-2 to TRBJ2-5, with D possibly matching TRBD1 (6 bases). This CDR3 is 15 amino acids long. V dropped 4 bases and J dropped 1 base, with 13 bases sitting between them. CDR1 is SGHTA, CDR2 FQGNSA, per germline. The DNA for the CDR3 is TGTGCCAGCAGCTCGTACAAGGACAGCCAAGAGACCCAGTACTTC. Translating gives CASSSYKDSQETQYF.

A note on this clonotype: A much larger clone lies a single base off, so this may be a read error. The genes are TRBV7-3 and TRBJ2-6; 7 bases are shared with TRBD2. In germline, CDR1 is SGHTA, CDR2 FQGTGA. The CDR3 has 17 residues. The CDR3: CAGSLLALGSGANVLTF. The CDR3 DNA sequence: TGTGCCGGCAGCTTACTAGCGCTGGGCTCTGGGGCCAACGTCCTGACTTTC.

This clonotype has a handful of counts. The rearrangement joins TRBV7-2 to TRBJ1-2; D unclear. The CDR3 loop spans 16 amino acids. Germline V CDR1 and CDR2: SGHTA, FQGNSA. Trimming shortened V by 4 bases and J by 4 bases, and 19 bases separated the two germline ends. The CDR3 DNA is TGTGCCAGCAGCTCCTTAGGTTTAAGGGAATCCTATGGCTACACCTTC. Amino acids: CASSSLGLRESYGYTF.

This clonotype showed up just a few times. The chain joins TRBV28 to TRBJ2-5; 15 bases map to TRBD2. The ends lost 6 bases at V and 2 bases at J; junction bases unmatched: 10. Germline values: CDR1 MDHEN, CDR2 SYDVKM. This CDR3 is built from 18 residues. CDR3 bases: TGTGCCAGCAGCCTACCGGGACTAGCGGGAGGTTGGCAAGAGACCCAGTACTTC. This codes for CASSLPGLAGGWQETQYF.

The chain has TRBV27 and TRBJ2-6, with a possible D match to TRBD1 (7 bases). Germline V CDR1 and CDR2: MNHEY, SMNVEV (reference sequence). V was trimmed by 3 bases and J by 2 bases, leaving 14 bases between them. This CDR3 comprises 17 residues. CDR3 amino acids: CASSFQGDLAGANVLTF. CDR3 DNA sequence: TGTGCCAGCAGTTTCCAGGGGGACTTAGCTGGGGCCAACGTCCTGACTTTC. The entire variable domain, with the rest obtained from reference TRBV27 and TRBJ2-6, is as follows: EAQVTQNPRYLITVTGKKLTVTCSQNMNHEYMSWYRQDPGLGLRQIYYSMNVEVTDKGDVPEGYKVSRKEKRNFPLILESPSPNQTSLYFCASSFQGDLAGANVLTFGAGSRLTVL.

This clonotype was detected only a few times. CDR3: CASRSSGGRWNEQFF. The CDR3 nucleotides read TGTGCCAGCAGATCTAGCGGGGGGCGATGGAATGAGCAGTTCTTC. The chain combines TRBV6-2 or TRBV6-3 with TRBJ2-1; 11 bases map to TRBD2. The J segment lost 7 bases and the V segment lost 6 bases, leaving 8 bases of the junction unmatched. The germline V gene encodes CDR1 MNHEY and CDR2 SVGEGT. The CDR3 is made up of 15 amino acids.

The rearrangement uses TRBV12-3 or TRBV12-4 and TRBJ2-7; 7 positions agree with TRBD1. The CDR3 is 12 residues long. Trimming at V came to 6 bases and at J to 11 bases, leaving 10 bases not matched to a gene. The CDR3 nucleotides are TGTGCCAGCAGATATATACAGGGGCGAAAGTACTTC. Protein product: CASRYIQGRKYF.

This clonotype was seen ten or more times. V is TRBV12-3 or TRBV12-4 and J is TRBJ2-3; possible D gene TRBD1, 7 bases. Trimming left V 8 bases short and J 1 base short, with 16 bases between. The CDR3 spans 15 residues. The CDR3 DNA reads as TGTGCCAGCGGCGCGGGAACAGGGGGCACAGATACGCAGTATTTT. Translating gives CASGAGTGGTDTQYF.

The rearrangement joins TRBV27 to TRBJ2-1; D is perhaps TRBD1 or TRBD2 (7 bases each). Germline CDR1 reads MNHEY; CDR2 reads SMNVEV (reference sequence). V dropped 4 bases and J dropped 8 bases, with 18 bases sitting between them. The CDR3 totals 15 residues. In DNA, the CDR3 is TGTGCCAGCAGTTGGGTCGGAGCAGGGGGGGATGAGCAGTTCTTC. It codes for CASSWVGAGGDEQFF.

The chain uses TRBV7-2 and TRBJ2-1, with 12 bases aligning to TRBD2. V was pared by 0 bases and J by 4 bases, with 4 bases of the junction left unmatched. Germline V gene data show CDR1 as SGHTA and CDR2 as FQGNSA. The CDR3 has 17 amino acids. The CDR3 here is CASSLALAGGMYNEQFF. The DNA for the CDR3 is TGTGCCAGCAGCTTAGCACTAGCGGGAGGAATGTACAATGAGCAGTTCTTC.

This clonotype was counted only a few times. The rearrangement uses TRBV27 and TRBJ2-3, with D possibly matching TRBD2 (6 bases). The CDR3 is 13 amino acids. Trimming removed 6 bases from V and 6 bases from J, with 13 bases in between. CDR1 is MNHEY and CDR2 is SMNVEV in the germline V gene (reference sequence). DNA of the CDR3: TGTGCCAGCAGGGCCCTAGGGAGGGATACGCAGTATTTT. Protein product: CASRALGRDTQYF.